A single sample is the source of the 23 T cell receptor beta chains below, sequenced in a study of T cells in Graves' hyperthyroidism and ophthalmopathy. From RNA transcripts, TCR beta CDR3 regions were amplified. Researchers ran a first-round RT-PCR on the TCR CDR3 using the HTBI primer set. One entry per CDR3 protein results from TCRdb running MiXCR on the multiplex PCR reads. This sample has 500,000 to 800,000 distinct CDR3 sequences; roughly 14% occur once, and the top ten carry around 12%. The source material was blood. These receptors were obtained from a woman in her forties or fifties with Graves' ophthalmopathy.

This clonotype was found a few times. This chain links TRBV19 with TRBJ2-2; weak D call: TRBD1 (5 bases). Germline V gene lookup returns CDR1 LNHDA and CDR2 SQIVND (reference sequence). The CDR3 is made up of 13 amino acids. The ends were cut back, 8 bases at V and 5 bases at J, with 12 bases in the middle. The CDR3 DNA reads TGTGCCAGTGGGCGTGGGGCTACCGGGGAGCTGTTTTTT. It is translated as CASGRGATGELFF.

This clonotype has ten or more counts. The chain uses TRBV11-2 and TRBJ2-7; TRBD1 matches at 11 bases. This CDR3 is built from 17 residues. V was clipped by 5 bases and J by 3 bases; unmatched bases: 12. CDR1 is SGHAT, CDR2 FQNNGV, per germline. The chain's CDR3 is CASSQPRDRGLFYEQYF. CDR3 nucleotides: TGTGCCAGCAGCCAACCAAGGGACAGGGGGTTGTTCTACGAGCAGTACTTC.

The chain couples TRBV5-5 to TRBJ2-7; no clear D. V was cut by 6 bases and J by 3 bases, with 13 bases left in between. Germline V gives CDR1 SGHKS, CDR2 YYEKEE (reference sequence). The CDR3 consists of 13 residues. CDR3 protein: CASTTPSYYEQYF. The CDR3 bases are TGTGCCAGCACCACCCCCTCCTACTACGAGCAGTACTTC. Variable domain in full (rest from reference TRBV5-5 and TRBJ2-7): DAGVTQSPTHLIKTRGQQVTLRCSPISGHKSVSWYQQVLGQGPQFIFQYYEKEERGRGNFPDRFSARQFPNYSSELNVNALLLGDSALYLCASTTPSYYEQYFGPGTRLTVT.

Many counts were recorded for this clonotype. This chain uses TRBV5-1 with TRBJ1-5; no reliable D call. The CDR3 spans 15 residues. Trimming left V 0 bases short and J 5 bases short, with 12 bases between. Germline lookup yields CDR1 SGHRS and CDR2 YFSETQ. The CDR3 DNA is TGCGCCAGCAGCTTGGTTGGCAGGCGGGATCAGCCCCAGCATTTT. It is translated as CASSLVGRRDQPQHF.

In this sample, this clonotype turned up many times. The V gene is TRBV12-3 or TRBV12-4, the J gene TRBJ2-1; 13 bases line up with TRBD2. CDR3 size: 15 residues. The V and J ends lost 6 bases and 4 bases, in that order; junction bases with no gene match: 3. This CDR3 is CASRMGLAGYNEQFF. DNA of the CDR3: TGTGCCAGCAGGATGGGACTAGCGGGGTACAATGAGCAGTTCTTC.

CDR3 coding DNA: TGCAGTGCTAGTCGAATCTCTAGCGGGAGTGCCCAAGAGACCCAGTACTTC. This gives the protein CSASRISSGSAQETQYF. The rearrangement links TRBV20-1 to TRBJ2-5; 10 bases line up with TRBD2. In germline, CDR1 is DFQATT, CDR2 SNEGSKA (reference sequence). CDR3 length: 17 amino acids. V dropped 3 bases and J dropped 1; count of bases not matched to a gene: 11.

This clonotype showed up many times. The V and J genes are TRBV5-1 and TRBJ1-2; TRBD1 aligns across 8 bases. CDR1 SGHRS and CDR2 YFSETQ come from the germline V gene. CDR3 length: 14 amino acids. The ends lost 2 bases at V and 8 bases at J; junction bases unmatched: 8. The CDR3: CASSFGTTGDGYTF. The CDR3 DNA is TGCGCCAGCAGCTTCGGTACGACAGGGGACGGCTACACCTTC.

Notes on this clonotype: An end of the junction differs from the germline gene, which may be a read error. The chain combines TRBV18 with TRBJ2-5; 12 nucleotides agree with TRBD2. Germline V gives CDR1 KGHSH, CDR2 LQKENI. The CDR3 sequence is 15 residues long. In nucleotides, the CDR3 is TGTGCCAGCTCACCAGGACTAGCGGGGCAAGAGACCCGGTACTTC. Residues: CASSPGLAGQETRYF.

This clonotype was seen repeatedly, ten times or more. The J gene is TRBJ1-1, the V gene TRBV20-1, with a tentative D call TRBD1 (5 bases). Germline assignment: CDR1 DFQATT and CDR2 SNEGSKA (reference sequence). CDR3 length: 10 residues. Trimming removed 3 bases from V and 8 bases from J, with 7 bases in between. The CDR3 DNA reads TGCAGTGCTAGTCGGGGCGAAGCTTTCTTT. This encodes CSASRGEAFF.

As concerns this clonotype: A read error may be the cause here, since a much bigger clone is one base away. The V and J genes are TRBV6-1 and TRBJ1-6; 7 bases agree with TRBD1. With V trimmed by 1 base and J by 8 bases, 8 bases remained unmatched. The length of the CDR3 is 16 residues. Germline CDR1 and CDR2: MNHNS and SASEGT. The DNA for the CDR3 is TGTGCCAGCAGTGAAGGTTATGGAGGGGGCGATTCACCCCTCCACTTT. Translated: CASSEGYGGGDSPLHF.

Details on this clonotype: This clone may be a read error of a much larger clone one base away. This CDR3 is CAWSVGGRGPYEQYF. CDR3 in DNA: TGTGCCTGGAGTGTAGGGGGCAGGGGCCCCTACGAGCAGTACTTC. The gene calls are TRBV30 and TRBJ2-7; 7 nucleotides agree with TRBD1. V gave up 0 bases and J gave up 2 bases; unmatched junction bases: 7. This CDR3 is built from 15 residues. The germline V gene encodes CDR1 GTSNPN and CDR2 SVGIG (reference sequence).

This clonotype was counted many times. The J gene is TRBJ2-3, the V gene TRBV27; TRBD2 matches at 10 bases. Germline V CDR1 and CDR2: MNHEY, SMNVEV (reference sequence). The CDR3 length is 16 residues. V lost 0 bases, J lost 6 bases, and 6 bases stayed unmatched. CDR3 DNA sequence: TGTGCCAGCAGTTTATCCCTAGCGGGAGTTCCCGATACGCAGTATTTT. Protein sequence: CASSLSLAGVPDTQYF.

This clonotype was counted many times. This chain links TRBV20-1 with TRBJ1-2; D is possibly TRBD1 (5 bases). With 0 bases removed from V and 4 bases from J, the gap between germline ends came to 12 bases. CDR1 and CDR2 from the germline V gene are DFQATT and SNEGSKA (reference sequence). The CDR3 runs to 14 residues. The CDR3 nucleotides read TGCAGTGCTAGAGACCCCGGGACCACCTATGGCTACACCTTC. This codes for CSARDPGTTYGYTF.

As to this clonotype: A much more abundant neighbour one base away suggests this may be a read error. The chain has TRBV12-3 or TRBV12-4 and TRBJ1-5; D not certain. This CDR3 is 14 amino acids long. The CDR3 DNA sequence: TGTGCCAGCAGTTTCTCTTCTAGCAATCGGCCCCAGCATTTT. Translated: CASSFSSSNRPQHF.

This clonotype appeared many times. V and J are TRBV28 and TRBJ1-2, with unresolved D. Germline V gives CDR1 MDHEN, CDR2 SYDVKM. The ends were cut back, 6 bases at V and 6 bases at J, with 20 bases in the middle. There are 15 residues in the CDR3. CDR3 in amino acids: CASSIGTAGMHGYTF. CDR3 sequence (DNA): TGTGCCAGCAGCATAGGCACGGCGGGTATGCATGGCTACACCTTC.

The chain combines TRBV25-1 with TRBJ1-1, with a possible D match to TRBD1 (6 bases). CDR3 length: 14 residues. The V gene's germline CDR1 is MGHDK and CDR2 SYGVNS. V was cut by 5 bases and J by 4 bases, with 14 bases left in between. CDR3 region: CASSHPGDGTEAFF. The CDR3 region has the DNA TGTGCCAGCAGTCACCCAGGGGACGGCACTGAAGCTTTCTTT.

This clonotype came up a few times. The rearrangement links TRBV29-1 to TRBJ2-1; 8 positions match TRBD2. The CDR3 runs to 13 residues. Trimming removed 8 bases from V and 0 bases from J; junction bases left unmatched: 3. Looked up from germline, CDR1 is SQVTM and CDR2 is ANQGSEA. CDR3 in DNA: TGCAGCATACTAGCGGACTCCTACAATGAGCAGTTCTTC. The encoded protein is CSILADSYNEQFF.

This clonotype came up many times. At one end, the junction sequence differs from germline, possibly due to a read error. The genes are TRBV7-2 and TRBJ2-3; 11 nucleotides agree with TRBD2. The CDR3 sequence is 15 residues long. Germline CDR1 is SGHTA and CDR2 is FQGNSA. The CDR3 DNA reads TGTGCCAGCAGATTAGCGGGAGGGCCCCCAGATACGCAGTATTTT. Protein sequence: CASRLAGGPPDTQYF.

This clonotype came up many times. The chain uses TRBV2 and TRBJ1-1; possibly TRBD1 for D (6 bases). Germline V lookup: CDR1 SNHLY, CDR2 FYNNEI. Trimming took off 8 bases at V and 1 base at J, with 17 bases between the two ends. The CDR3 has 15 amino acids. The CDR3 sequence is CASVDRTNPNTEAFF. The CDR3 nucleotides are TGTGCCAGCGTAGACAGGACAAATCCGAACACTGAAGCTTTCTTT. The variable domain in full, completed from reference TRBV2 and TRBJ1-1, reads EPEVTQTPSHQVTQMGQEVILRCVPISNHLYFYWYRQILGQKVEFLVSFYNNEISEKSEIFDDQFSVERPDGSNFTLKIRSTKLEDSAMYFCASVDRTNPNTEAFFGQGTRLTVV.

This rearrangement joins TRBV7-6 to TRBJ2-1, with D tentatively TRBD2 (6 bases). The CDR3 covers 16 residues. V lost 1 base to trimming and J lost 4 bases, with 14 bases between them. Germline assignment: CDR1 SGHVS and CDR2 FNYEAQ. This CDR3 reads CASSLVAGGFYNEQFF. The CDR3 coding sequence is TGTGCCAGCAGCTTAGTAGCAGGAGGGTTTTACAATGAGCAGTTCTTC.

The chain carries TRBV2 and TRBJ1-4; maybe TRBD1 (6 bases). CDR1 SNHLY and CDR2 FYNNEI come from the germline V gene. The CDR3 contains 16 residues. V was clipped by 5 bases and J by 0 bases, with 13 bases between them. The CDR3 DNA reads as TGTGCCAGCAGTTTATTGGACAGCGCAACTAATGAAAAACTGTTTTTT. Its translation is CASSLLDSATNEKLFF. The full variable domain, in which reference TRBV2 and TRBJ1-4 provide the parts outside the CDR3, is EPEVTQTPSHQVTQMGQEVILRCVPISNHLYFYWYRQILGQKVEFLVSFYNNEISEKSEIFDDQFSVERPDGSNFTLKIRSTKLEDSAMYFCASSLLDSATNEKLFFGSGTQLSVL.

The CDR3 DNA reads TGTGCCAGCAGTTATTACCCCGGCGGGGGCGGGACCCATCCGGTGACAGATACGCAGTATTTT. Translated: CASSYYPGGGGTHPVTDTQYF. V gene TRBV6-5 combines with J gene TRBJ2-3; maybe TRBD2 (7 bases). The germline V gene encodes CDR1 MNHEY and CDR2 SVGAGI. Between the trimmed V and J ends, which lost 3 bases and 3 bases, there was a span of 31 bases. This CDR3 region has 21 residues.

This clonotype was observed at least ten times. The chain carries TRBV7-9 and TRBJ1-2; 7 bases align to TRBD1. The CDR3 has 16 amino acids. V lost 1 base and J lost 4; bases outside the gene matches: 9. The germline gives CDR1 SEHNR, CDR2 FQNEAQ (reference sequence). CDR3 residues: CASSLVGRGTTYGYTF. CDR3 DNA sequence: TGTGCCAGCAGCTTAGTTGGCAGGGGGACCACCTATGGCTACACCTTC. The full variable domain, in which reference TRBV7-9 and TRBJ1-2 provide the parts outside the CDR3, is DTGVSQNPRHKITKRGQNVTFRCDPISEHNRLYWYRQTLGQGPEFLTYFQNEAQLEKSRLLSDRFSAERPKGSFSTLEIQRTEQGDSAMYLCASSLVGRGTTYGYTFGSGTRLTVV.